This T cell receptor (beta chain) was identified during a study of human versus mouse CDR3 diversity and MHC coevolution. Looking at the study overall: The immunoSEQ assay reportedly detects one in 200,000 T cells.

Comments on this clone: The antigen remains undetermined.

Findings and limits, study-wide: Compared with mice, human CDR3s carried more deletions and insertions on average. About 1.6 million TCR beta clonotypes were estimated for humans, the largest repertoire.

Assay: immunoSEQ multiplex PCR; the TCRdb copy retains only in-frame clones and omits some. The sample consists of about 77,000 clones, around 92% of them appearing once. Germline CDR1 and CDR2: SGHTS and YDEGEE. Trimming took off 0 bases at V and 2 bases at J, with 6 bases between the two ends. There are 14 residues in the CDR3. Sorting isolated naive CD4 T cells lacking CD45RO and expressing CD62L. Sequencing input: naive CD4+ T cells from blood. Subset indicated: CD45RO-negative CD62L-positive naive CD4 T cells. The rearrangement links TRBV5-8 to TRBJ1-3; no clear D. The sequence derives from a person between 25 and 70 years old in good health. The CDR3 reads CASSLVQAGNTIYF. DNA of the CDR3: TGTGCCAGCAGCTTGGTGCAGGCTGGAAACACCATATATTTT.